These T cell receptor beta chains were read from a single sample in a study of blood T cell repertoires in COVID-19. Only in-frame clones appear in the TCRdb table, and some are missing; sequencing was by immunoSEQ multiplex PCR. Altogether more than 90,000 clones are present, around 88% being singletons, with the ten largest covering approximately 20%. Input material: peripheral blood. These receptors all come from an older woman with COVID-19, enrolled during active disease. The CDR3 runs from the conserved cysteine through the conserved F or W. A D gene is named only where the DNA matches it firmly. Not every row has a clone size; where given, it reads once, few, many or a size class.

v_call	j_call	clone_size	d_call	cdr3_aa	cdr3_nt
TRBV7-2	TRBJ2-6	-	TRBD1	CASSLGGRDRYSGANVLTF	TGTGCCAGCAGCTTAGGAGGCCGGGACAGGTACTCTGGGGCCAACGTCCTGACTTTC
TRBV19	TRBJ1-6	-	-	CASSSNPPRGSPLHF	TGTGCCAGTAGTAGCAATCCCCCCCGGGGTTCACCCCTCCACTTT
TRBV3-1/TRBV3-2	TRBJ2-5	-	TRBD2	CASSQEGLAGGLGQETQYF	TGTGCCAGCAGCCAAGAGGGACTAGCGGGGGGGTTGGGCCAAGAGACCCAGTACTTC
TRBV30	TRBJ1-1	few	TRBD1	CAWRRTGWDTEAFF	TGTGCCTGGAGAAGGACAGGGTGGGACACTGAAGCTTTCTTT
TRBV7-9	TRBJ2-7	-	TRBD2	CASSLFAGGSYEQYF	TGTGCCAGCAGCTTATTCGCGGGGGGCTCCTACGAGCAGTACTTC
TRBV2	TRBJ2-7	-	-	CASIIQYRSTSYGQYF	TGTGCCAGCATCATCCAGTATCGGAGTACGAGCTATGGGCAGTACTTC
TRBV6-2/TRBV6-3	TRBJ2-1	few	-	CASSYRGASSYNEQFF	TGTGCCAGCAGTTACCGGGGAGCTAGCTCCTACAATGAGCAGTTCTTC
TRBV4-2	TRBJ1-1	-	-	CASSRMLGGTEAFF	TGTGCCAGCAGCCGGATGTTGGGGGGGACTGAAGCTTTCTTT
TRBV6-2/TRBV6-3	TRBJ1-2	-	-	CASSENYGYTF	TGTGCCAGCAGCGAGAACTATGGCTACACCTTC
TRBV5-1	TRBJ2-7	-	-	CASSWDTVLPSSSYEQYF	TGCGCCAGCAGCTGGGACACGGTACTCCCCTCAAGCTCCTACGAGCAGTACTTC
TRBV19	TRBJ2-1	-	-	CASSMGQGYNEQFF	TGTGCCAGTAGTATGGGCCAGGGCTACAATGAGCAGTTCTTC
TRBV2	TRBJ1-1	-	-	CASTPDSTEAFF	TGTGCCAGCACCCCGGACAGCACTGAAGCTTTCTTT
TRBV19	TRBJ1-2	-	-	CASSPPSGGGYTF	TGTGCCAGTAGCCCCCCCTCAGGTGGTGGCTACACCTTC